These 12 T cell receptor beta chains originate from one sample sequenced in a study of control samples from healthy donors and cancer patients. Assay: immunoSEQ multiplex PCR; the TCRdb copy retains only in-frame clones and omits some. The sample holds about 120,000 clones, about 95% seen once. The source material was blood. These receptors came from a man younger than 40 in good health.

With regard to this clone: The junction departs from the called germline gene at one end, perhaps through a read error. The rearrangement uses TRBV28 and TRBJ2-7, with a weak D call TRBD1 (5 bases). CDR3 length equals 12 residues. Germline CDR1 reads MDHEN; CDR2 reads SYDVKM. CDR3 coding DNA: TGTGCCAGCAGTTTAGTGCATACAGGTCCTAGTTTC. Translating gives CASSLVHTGPSF.

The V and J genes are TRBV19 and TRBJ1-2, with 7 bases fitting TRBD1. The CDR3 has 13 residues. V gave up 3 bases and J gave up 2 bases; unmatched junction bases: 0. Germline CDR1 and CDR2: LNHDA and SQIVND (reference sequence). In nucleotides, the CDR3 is TGTGCCAGTAGTATGGGACAGAACTATGGCTACACCTTC. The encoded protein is CASSMGQNYGYTF.

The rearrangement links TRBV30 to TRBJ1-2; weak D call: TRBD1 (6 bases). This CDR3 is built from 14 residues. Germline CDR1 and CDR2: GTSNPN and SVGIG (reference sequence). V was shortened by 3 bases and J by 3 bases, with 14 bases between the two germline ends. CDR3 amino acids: CAWRKTGVYYGYTF. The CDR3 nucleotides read TGTGCCTGGAGGAAGACAGGCGTCTACTATGGCTACACCTTC.

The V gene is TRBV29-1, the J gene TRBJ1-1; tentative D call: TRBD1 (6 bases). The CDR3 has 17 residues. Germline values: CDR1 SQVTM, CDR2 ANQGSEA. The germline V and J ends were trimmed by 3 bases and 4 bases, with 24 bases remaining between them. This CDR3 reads CSVDLGGRTAGVTEAFF. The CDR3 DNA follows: TGCAGCGTTGATTTAGGGGGACGGACTGCCGGGGTCACTGAAGCTTTCTTT.

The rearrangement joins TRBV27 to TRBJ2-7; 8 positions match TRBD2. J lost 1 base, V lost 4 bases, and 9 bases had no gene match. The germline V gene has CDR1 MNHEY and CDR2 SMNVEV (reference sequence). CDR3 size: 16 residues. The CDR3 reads CASSSLGGGRSYEQYF. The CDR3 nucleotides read TGTGCCAGCAGTTCTCTCGGGGGGGGCAGGTCCTACGAGCAGTACTTC.

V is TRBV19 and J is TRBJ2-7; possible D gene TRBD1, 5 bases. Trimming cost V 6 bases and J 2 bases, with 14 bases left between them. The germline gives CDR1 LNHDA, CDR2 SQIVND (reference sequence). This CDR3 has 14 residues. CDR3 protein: CASRSEPRAYEQYF. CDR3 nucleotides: TGTGCCAGTAGATCGGAGCCCAGGGCCTACGAGCAGTACTTC.

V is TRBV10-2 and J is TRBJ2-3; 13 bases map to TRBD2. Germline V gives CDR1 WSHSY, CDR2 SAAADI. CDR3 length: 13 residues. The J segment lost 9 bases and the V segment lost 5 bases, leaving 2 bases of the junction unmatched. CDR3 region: CASSWTSGGTQYF. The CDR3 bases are TGCGCCAGCAGTTGGACTAGCGGGGGCACGCAGTATTTT.

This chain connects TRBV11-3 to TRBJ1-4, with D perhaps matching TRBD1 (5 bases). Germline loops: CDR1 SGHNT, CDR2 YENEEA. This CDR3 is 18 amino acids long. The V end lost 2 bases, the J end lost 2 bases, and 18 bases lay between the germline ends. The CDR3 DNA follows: TGTGCCAGCAGCTTAAGCCCGGGCAGGGCCCTTACTAATGAAAAACTGTTTTTT. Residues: CASSLSPGRALTNEKLFF.

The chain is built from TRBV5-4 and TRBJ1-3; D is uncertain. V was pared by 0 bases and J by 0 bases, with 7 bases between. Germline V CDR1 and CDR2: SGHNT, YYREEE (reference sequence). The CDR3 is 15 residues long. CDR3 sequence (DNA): TGTGCCAGCAGCTTGGAACTTGGCTCTGGAAACACCATATATTTT. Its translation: CASSLELGSGNTIYF.

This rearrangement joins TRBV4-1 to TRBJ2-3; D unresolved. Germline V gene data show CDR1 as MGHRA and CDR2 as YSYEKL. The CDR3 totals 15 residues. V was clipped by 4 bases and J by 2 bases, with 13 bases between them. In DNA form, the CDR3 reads TGCGCCAGCAGCCGGCTGATTCCCCACACAGATACGCAGTATTTT. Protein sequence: CASSRLIPHTDTQYF.

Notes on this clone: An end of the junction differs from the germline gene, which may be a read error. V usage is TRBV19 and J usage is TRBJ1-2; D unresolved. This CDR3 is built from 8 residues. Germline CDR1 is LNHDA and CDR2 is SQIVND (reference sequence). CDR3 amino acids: CPGYGYTF. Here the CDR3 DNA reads TGCCCTGGCTATGGCTACACCTTC. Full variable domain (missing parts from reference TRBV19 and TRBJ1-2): DGGITQSPKYLFRKEGQNVTLSCEQNLNHDAMYWYRQDPGQGLRLIYYSQIVNDFQKGDIAEGYSVSREKKESFPLTVTSAQKNPTAFYLCPGYGYTFGSGTRLTVV.

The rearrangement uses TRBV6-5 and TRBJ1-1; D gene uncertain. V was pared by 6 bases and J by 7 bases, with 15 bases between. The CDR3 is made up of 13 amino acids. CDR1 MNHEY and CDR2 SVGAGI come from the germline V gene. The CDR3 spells CASSPNWGGEAFF. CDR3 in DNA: TGTGCCAGCAGCCCCAATTGGGGAGGTGAAGCTTTCTTT.